These T cell receptor beta chains were read from a single sample in a study of blood T cell repertoires in COVID-19. The data were produced by immunoSEQ multiplex PCR, yet TCRdb's version contains in-frame clones alone and is incomplete. Of about 250,000 clones detected, 83% appear once; the ten largest clones hold 3.5% to 4%. Sequencing was carried out using PBMCs or T cells enriched from blood (not recorded which). The receptors were gathered from a woman in her 40s who had been exposed to COVID-19. CDR3s include the opening cysteine and the closing phenylalanine or tryptophan. A D gene is named only where the DNA matches it firmly. Only part of the rows carry a size: once, few, many, or a class if the clone is expanded.

D | size | J | V | DNA | CDR3
- | - | TRBJ1-1 | TRBV18 | TGTGCCAGCTCAGGGACACCGAACACTGAAGCTTTCTTT | CASSGTPNTEAFF
TRBD1 | once | TRBJ1-2 | TRBV2 | TGTGCCAGCAGTGAAGCTCCGGGACAGATTAACTATGGCTACACCTTC | CASSEAPGQINYGYTF
- | many | TRBJ1-5 | TRBV6-5 | TGTGCCAGCAGTTATTTAGGGGAAGATCAGCCCCAGCATTTT | CASSYLGEDQPQHF
- | - | TRBJ2-2 | TRBV5-1 | TGCGCCAGCAGCTTTATGCCGGACAGTGGGAACACCGGGGAGCTGTTTTTT | CASSFMPDSGNTGELFF
- | - | TRBJ1-5 | TRBV19 | TGTGCCAGTAGTAGGGGGGAGTCGGGCCGTGAGCCCCAGCATTTT | CASSRGESGREPQHF
- | - | TRBJ2-3 | TRBV14 | TGTGCCAGCAGCCAAGGGACAGGGAGGGCGCAGTATTTT | CASSQGTGRAQYF
TRBD1 | - | TRBJ1-5 | TRBV2 | TGTGCCAGCAGACCAGACAGGGCCCAACAGCCCCAGCATTTT | CASRPDRAQQPQHF
- | - | TRBJ1-2 | TRBV6-2/TRBV6-3 | TGTGCCAGCAGTTACTCGAACAGGGATGGCTACACCTTC | CASSYSNRDGYTF
TRBD2 | - | TRBJ2-7 | TRBV5-1 | TGCGCCAGCAGGGAAGTTAGCGGGGCATACGAGCAGTACTTC | CASREVSGAYEQYF
TRBD1 | - | TRBJ1-2 | TRBV28 | TGTGCCAGCAGTTCGCCAGGGGGCGTTGAAGGCAGCTATGGCTACACCTTC | CASSSPGGVEGSYGYTF
TRBD2 | - | TRBJ2-3 | TRBV5-4 | TGTGCCAGCAGCCCTAGGGCTAGCGGTACAGATACGCAGTATTTT | CASSPRASGTDTQYF
- | once | TRBJ2-1 | TRBV9 | TGTGCCAGCAGCGTAGCCCCATTTGAGGGGGTCAATGAGCAGTTCTTC | CASSVAPFEGVNEQFF
- | - | TRBJ1-4 | TRBV1 | TGCACCAGCAGCCAACCTACTCCACCGGGACAGGCCTTGGAAAAACTGTTTTTT | CTSSQPTPPGQALEKLFF
- | - | TRBJ1-6 | TRBV5-4 | TGTGCCAGCAGCATAACGGGGGATAATTCACCCCTCCACTTT | CASSITGDNSPLHF
TRBD1 | - | TRBJ1-6 | TRBV2 | TGTGCCAGCACCGAGACAGGGAATTCACCCCTCCACTTT | CASTETGNSPLHF
- | - | TRBJ2-6 | TRBV7-6 | TGTGCCAGCAGCCGGGGGTCAGGGGCCAACGTCCTGACTTTC | CASSRGSGANVLTF
TRBD1 | - | TRBJ2-7 | TRBV27 | TGTGCCAGCAGTTCCGACAGGGGCCCCTACGAGCAGTACTTC | CASSSDRGPYEQYF
TRBD2 | - | TRBJ2-1 | TRBV2 | TGTGCCAGCACAAGAGGACTAGCGGGGCAGTTCTTC | CASTRGLAGQFF
- | - | TRBJ1-2 | TRBV5-7 | TGTGCCAGCAGCCCGCGGGTGGAGGGCTACACCTTC | CASSPRVEGYTF
- | - | TRBJ1-1 | TRBV5-4 | TGTGCCAGCAGCGCTGGAGGACAGCCGAACACTGAAGCTTTCTTT | CASSAGGQPNTEAFF
- | - | TRBJ2-7 | TRBV5-1 | TGCGCCAGCAGCATACAGGGTGGCGAGCAGTACTTC | CASSIQGGEQYF
- | - | TRBJ1-4 | TRBV2 | TGTGCCAGCAGCGAACAGGGCGCAAATGAAAAACTGTTTTTT | CASSEQGANEKLFF
- | - | TRBJ1-6 | TRBV25-1 | TGTGCCAGCAGTGCCCTGGGGGGGGCGAATGATTCACCCCTCCACTTT | CASSALGGANDSPLHF
- | - | TRBJ2-1 | TRBV27 | TGTGCCAGCGGTCGGTCGGTACAGCCGCCTTCGAATGAGCAGTTCTTC | CASGRSVQPPSNEQFF
TRBD1 | - | TRBJ1-1 | TRBV29-1 | TGCAGCGCATTAGGACAGGGGTTCACTGAAGCTTTCTTT | CSALGQGFTEAFF
- | - | TRBJ1-6 | TRBV2 | TGTGCCAGCAGCTTCGGGGGGCGTAATTCACCCCTCCACTTT | CASSFGGRNSPLHF
- | - | TRBJ1-2 | TRBV5-1 | TGCGCCAGCAGCCCCGGAGGCGTTTATAACTATGGCTACACCTTC | CASSPGGVYNYGYTF
- | - | TRBJ1-3 | TRBV4-3 | TGCGCCAGCAGCCAAGATGCGGGTACGAACACCATATATTTT | CASSQDAGTNTIYF
- | - | TRBJ2-2 | TRBV18 | TGTGCCTTTCGTGGAGTGAACACCGGGGAGCTGTTTTTT | CAFRGVNTGELFF
- | - | TRBJ2-7 | TRBV12-3/TRBV12-4 | TGTGCCAGCAGCCGGGACAACCCCTACGAGCAGTACTTC | CASSRDNPYEQYF
TRBD1 | - | TRBJ2-6 | TRBV29-1 | TGCAGCGTCCCCGGGACAGCTTTCTCTGGGGCCAACGTCCTGACTTTC | CSVPGTAFSGANVLTF
TRBD1 | few | TRBJ2-1 | TRBV15 | TGTGCCACCAGCAGACTAAGTGGACAGGGATACAATGAGCAGTTCTTC | CATSRLSGQGYNEQFF
- | - | TRBJ2-5 | TRBV18 | TGTGCCAGCTCACCACCGAGTGTCGGGGAGACCCAGTACTTC | CASSPPSVGETQYF
- | - | TRBJ2-7 | TRBV4-3 | TGCGCCAGCAGCCAAGATTCGGTCGGGGATTACGAGCAGTACTTC | CASSQDSVGDYEQYF
TRBD2 | - | TRBJ2-3 | TRBV19 | TGTGCCAGTAGACTAGCGGGGGGGAGCTCAGATACGCAGTATTTT | CASRLAGGSSDTQYF
TRBD1 | - | TRBJ1-1 | TRBV28 | TGTGCCAGCAGTTCGACAGGGGGCGCCGGGGGCACTGAAGCTTTCTTT | CASSSTGGAGGTEAFF
- | - | TRBJ2-7 | TRBV7-5 | TGTGCCAGAAGCTTAGCTCCGACAGGGAGTCGGTACGAGCAGTACTTC | CARSLAPTGSRYEQYF
TRBD2 | - | TRBJ2-3 | TRBV18 | TGTGCCAGCTCACCAGGCGGGGGGGCTGTTGGAGATACGCAGTATTTT | CASSPGGGAVGDTQYF
- | few | TRBJ1-5 | TRBV6-2/TRBV6-3 | TGTGCCAGCAGTCTCCCCCGGGTGACAGATGATCAGCCCCAGCATTTT | CASSLPRVTDDQPQHF
- | - | TRBJ2-7 | TRBV3-1/TRBV3-2 | TGTGCCAGCAGCCAATCCCCGGGGGTCTTTGAGCAGTACTTC | CASSQSPGVFEQYF
TRBD1 | few | TRBJ2-7 | TRBV7-2 | TGTGCCAGCAGCGCAGGGGGCTTGTACGAGCAGTACTTC | CASSAGGLYEQYF
TRBD2 | - | TRBJ2-1 | TRBV11-2 | TGTGCCAGCAGCATTGTTCCCGGGACTAGCGGTGAGCAGTTCTTC | CASSIVPGTSGEQFF
- | - | TRBJ2-7 | TRBV18 | TGTGCCAGCTCACCAATGAGTAATTACGAGCAGTACTTC | CASSPMSNYEQYF
- | - | TRBJ1-1 | TRBV3-1/TRBV3-2 | TGTGCCAGCAGCAGCTTACCCATGAACACTGAAGCTTTCTTT | CASSSLPMNTEAFF
TRBD2 | - | TRBJ2-7 | TRBV5-1 | TGCGCCAGCAGCTTGGCCTCCGGACTAGCAGGCGAGCAGTACTTC | CASSLASGLAGEQYF
TRBD2 | few | TRBJ2-6 | TRBV9 | TGTGCCAGCAGCGGGGGGGGGACTTGGGCCAACGTCCTGACTTTC | CASSGGGTWANVLTF
TRBD1 | - | TRBJ2-7 | TRBV7-9 | TGTGCCAGCAGCTCATGGACAGGGGGCTGGGAAGAGCAGTACTTC | CASSSWTGGWEEQYF
- | - | TRBJ1-2 | TRBV5-1 | TGCGCCAGCAGCTTGGGGTTCGCGGTAGAAGGCTACACCTTC | CASSLGFAVEGYTF
TRBD1 | once | TRBJ1-1 | TRBV13 | TGTGCCAGCAGCTACGACAGGGGCACTGAAGCTTTCTTT | CASSYDRGTEAFF
TRBD2 | - | TRBJ2-5 | TRBV4-1 | TGCGCCAGCAGCCAAGGCCGGCGACTAGCGGGCCTAAGACGGACCCAGTACTTC | CASSQGRRLAGLRRTQYF
- | - | TRBJ1-1 | TRBV3-1/TRBV3-2 | TGTGCCAGCAGCCAAGTGATACAGGGCCTCCGGTTGAACACTGAAGCTTTCTTT | CASSQVIQGLRLNTEAFF
TRBD2 | - | TRBJ2-5 | TRBV7-7 | TGTGCCAGCAGCCCCGGGACTAGCGGGGCAGGGGAGACCCAGTACTTC | CASSPGTSGAGETQYF
- | - | TRBJ1-2 | TRBV19 | TGTGCCAGTAGTATTAATTTGGGGGGCTATGGCTACACCTTC | CASSINLGGYGYTF
TRBD2 | - | TRBJ2-5 | TRBV9 | TGTGCCAGCAGCGTAGCTGGGGATGTGGCGGGGGTTCGGGAGACCCAGTACTTC | CASSVAGDVAGVRETQYF